The 18 T cell receptor beta chains below come from one sample, sequenced in a study of CD8+ T cells in alopecia areata. Extraction and reverse transcription of RNA yielded cDNA as the sequencing template. Repertoires were generated with immunoSEQ multiplex PCR, while TCRdb's copy carries only in-frame clones and drops some. Of about 34,000 clones in the sample, 45% to 60% are singletons; the top ten hold approximately 40%. Source material: NKG2D-high CD8+ T cells sorted from blood. The receptors derive from a human donor with alopecia areata.

This clone showed up just once. The V call is TRBV11-2, the J call TRBJ2-7; tentatively, D is TRBD1 (7 bases). CDR1 is SGHAT and CDR2 is FQNNGV in the germline V gene. Trimming left V 1 base short and J 3 bases short, with 10 bases between. This CDR3 is built from 14 residues. The CDR3 loop reads CASSLGQGGYEQYF. The CDR3 DNA sequence: TGTGCCAGCAGCTTAGGACAGGGAGGCTACGAGCAGTACTTC.

J is TRBJ2-7 and V is TRBV27; the D gene is possibly TRBD1 (6 bases). V dropped 6 bases and J dropped 5 bases, with 17 bases sitting between them. This CDR3 region has 14 residues. CDR1 is MNHEY and CDR2 is SMNVEV in the germline V gene (reference sequence). The chain's CDR3 is CASRTGAWRNEQYF. The CDR3 DNA reads as TGTGCCAGCAGGACAGGCGCGTGGAGGAACGAGCAGTACTTC.

In its sample, this clone was seen once. The chain joins TRBV9 to TRBJ2-7; perhaps TRBD2 as D (6 bases). CDR3 size: 16 residues. The germline gives CDR1 SGDLS, CDR2 YYNGEE. V was clipped by 4 bases and J by 6 bases, with 23 bases between them. CDR3 DNA sequence: TGTGCCAGCAGCCCACTCATTACTAGCCCCCTTCGCGAGCAGTACTTC. Its protein is CASSPLITSPLREQYF.

This sequence joins TRBV7-9 and TRBJ2-1; D is undetermined. V lost 3 bases, J lost 8 bases, and 8 bases lay in between. The CDR3 length is 12 residues. Germline V gives CDR1 SEHNR, CDR2 FQNEAQ (reference sequence). CDR3 loop: CASSFPIDEQFF. CDR3 DNA sequence: TGTGCCAGCAGCTTTCCTATCGATGAGCAGTTCTTC.

The V call is TRBV7-3, the J call TRBJ2-2; D is ambiguous. Germline CDR1 reads SGHTA; CDR2 reads FQGTGA. Deletions cut 2 bases from V and 5 bases from J, with 3 bases between. This CDR3 contains 12 residues. CDR3 nucleotides: TGTGCCAGCAGCTTATTTACCGGGGAGCTGTTTTTT. Its protein product is CASSLFTGELFF.

A few counts support this clone. This chain joins TRBV29-1 and TRBJ2-2; D possibly corresponds to TRBD2 (6 bases). Looked up from germline, CDR1 is SQVTM and CDR2 is ANQGSEA. V lost 2 bases to trimming and J lost 2 bases, with 12 bases between them. CDR3 size: 15 residues. CDR3 DNA: TGCAGCGTTGAACTCGGCGGGACTAACACCGGGGAGCTGTTTTTT. The encoded protein is CSVELGGTNTGELFF.

In this sample, this clone turned up a few times. This chain joins TRBV2 and TRBJ2-4, with a possible D match to TRBD2 (5 bases). This CDR3 is built from 14 residues. Germline V gene lookup returns CDR1 SNHLY and CDR2 FYNNEI. The ends were cut back, 7 bases at V and 6 bases at J, with 16 bases in the middle. CDR3 sequence: CASKFEGVRNIQYF. In nucleotides, the CDR3 is TGTGCCAGCAAGTTCGAGGGAGTCAGAAACATTCAGTACTTC.

V and J are TRBV6-5 and TRBJ1-3, with D possibly being TRBD1 (5 bases). V dropped 0 bases and J dropped 4 bases, with 7 bases sitting between them. Germline V gene sequence: CDR1 MNHEY, CDR2 SVGAGI. The CDR3 has 14 residues. CDR3 sequence: CASSYSGEGNTIYF. The CDR3 nucleotides are TGTGCCAGCAGTTACTCAGGGGAGGGAAACACCATATATTTT.

CDR3 sequence reads: CAWSVTADQPQHF. The CDR3 region has the DNA TGTGCCTGGAGTGTGACAGCCGATCAGCCCCAGCATTTT. V usage is TRBV30 and J usage is TRBJ1-5, with a tentative D call TRBD1 (5 bases). This CDR3 comprises 13 residues. Per the germline V gene, CDR1 is GTSNPN and CDR2 is SVGIG (reference sequence). With 0 bases removed from V and 5 bases from J, the gap between germline ends came to 8 bases.

The chain uses TRBV19 and TRBJ2-1, with D tentatively TRBD2 (6 bases). The V gene lost 3 bases and the J gene lost 2 bases, with 11 bases spanning the gap. Looked up from germline, CDR1 is LNHDA and CDR2 is SQIVND (reference sequence). CDR3 length: 15 residues. The CDR3: CASSMIGSTYNEQFF. DNA for the CDR3: TGTGCCAGTAGTATGATCGGGAGTACCTACAATGAGCAGTTCTTC. Supplemented by reference TRBV19 and TRBJ2-1, the full variable domain reads DGGITQSPKYLFRKEGQNVTLSCEQNLNHDAMYWYRQDPGQGLRLIYYSQIVNDFQKGDIAEGYSVSREKKESFPLTVTSAQKNPTAFYLCASSMIGSTYNEQFFGPGTRLTVL.

This clone was counted once. The chain uses TRBV27 and TRBJ1-2; 8 bases map to TRBD1. V lost 0 bases to trimming and J lost 6 bases; unmatched junction nucleotides: 9. Germline V gene lookup returns CDR1 MNHEY and CDR2 SMNVEV (reference sequence). The CDR3 spans 16 residues. CDR3 DNA sequence: TGTGCCAGCAGTTTATCTTTCCAGGGGGCTGTCGATGGCTACACCTTC. Protein product: CASSLSFQGAVDGYTF.

The rearrangement links TRBV6-5 to TRBJ2-5; TRBD1 matches 7 bases. The CDR3 length is 11 residues. V lost 10 bases to trimming and J lost 7 bases; unmatched junction nucleotides: 6. Germline CDR1 and CDR2: MNHEY and SVGAGI. CDR3 sequence (DNA): TGTGCCACAGGGGGAACGGGGACCCAGTACTTC. Encoded protein: CATGGTGTQYF.

V is TRBV5-6 and J is TRBJ2-7, with TRBD2 as a possible D gene (6 bases). Trimming removed 7 bases at V and 0 bases at J, with 11 bases between. Germline loops: CDR1 SGHDT, CDR2 YYEEEE. There are 13 residues in the CDR3. The CDR3 loop is CASGGLASYEQYF. Written as DNA, the CDR3 is TGTGCCAGCGGGGGGTTAGCCTCCTACGAGCAGTACTTC.

This clone was seen more than once but under ten times. V and J are TRBV7-9 and TRBJ2-7; D is possibly TRBD2 (6 bases). The CDR3 extends over 12 amino acids. Germline CDR1 and CDR2: SEHNR and FQNEAQ (reference sequence). With 1 base removed from V and 6 bases from J, the gap between germline ends came to 7 bases. This CDR3 reads CASSLGGLEQYF. CDR3 nucleotides: TGTGCCAGCAGCTTAGGGGGACTCGAGCAGTACTTC.

This rearrangement joins TRBV7-9 to TRBJ2-1, with a possible D match to TRBD2 (5 bases). The CDR3 consists of 16 residues. Trimming removed 3 bases at V and 4 bases at J, with 16 bases between. Per germline, CDR1 SEHNR and CDR2 FQNEAQ (reference sequence). CDR3 sequence: CASSLRLRERYNEQFF. The CDR3 DNA reads TGTGCCAGCAGCTTGAGGTTGAGGGAGAGATACAATGAGCAGTTCTTC.

CDR3: CASSSGPAYEQYF. DNA for the CDR3: TGTGCCAGCAGTAGCGGGCCAGCCTACGAGCAGTACTTC. The V gene is TRBV27, the J gene TRBJ2-7; a weak D match, TRBD2 (6 bases). Looked up from germline, CDR1 is MNHEY and CDR2 is SMNVEV (reference sequence). This CDR3 contains 13 residues. V lost 5 bases, J lost 2 bases, and 10 bases lay in between.

This clone was picked up many times. The chain recombines TRBV18 with TRBJ2-4, with 7 bases identical to TRBD1. Per germline, CDR1 KGHSH and CDR2 LQKENI. After removal of 4 bases from V and 7 bases from J, the junction contained 13 bases not matched to a gene. The CDR3 contains 16 residues. The CDR3 is CASSLADRSEGNIQYF. The CDR3, as DNA: TGTGCCAGCTCACTGGCGGACAGGTCTGAGGGGAACATTCAGTACTTC. Filled out from reference TRBV18 and TRBJ2-4, the complete variable domain reads NAGVMQNPRHLVRRRGQEARLRCSPMKGHSHVYWYRQLPEEGLKFMVYLQKENIIDESGMPKERFSAEFPKEGPSILRIQQVVRGDSAAYFCASSLADRSEGNIQYFGAGTRLSVL.

This clone appeared a single time. The V gene is TRBV7-9, the J gene TRBJ2-3; possible D gene TRBD1, 5 bases. The CDR3 is made up of 15 amino acids. Germline-derived CDR1 and CDR2 are SEHNR and FQNEAQ (reference sequence). V shed 5 bases and J shed 0 bases, with 12 bases lying between them. DNA of the CDR3: TGTGCCAGCAGCCCAAAGACAGCTAGCACAGATACGCAGTATTTT. This sequence encodes CASSPKTASTDTQYF. Using reference TRBV7-9 and TRBJ2-3 for the parts outside the CDR3, the full variable domain is DTGVSQNPRHKITKRGQNVTFRCDPISEHNRLYWYRQTLGQGPEFLTYFQNEAQLEKSRLLSDRFSAERPKGSFSTLEIQRTEQGDSAMYLCASSPKTASTDTQYFGPGTRLTVL.